These 14 T cell receptor beta chains originate from one sample sequenced in a study of blood T cell repertoires in COVID-19. The protocol was immunoSEQ multiplex PCR, while the TCRdb copy is restricted to in-frame clones and leaves out a portion. This sample has about 290,000 clones; around nine tenths occur once, and the top ten carry about 1.7%. Sequencing used PBMCs or T cells enriched from blood (not recorded which). The receptors derive from a woman between 40 and 50 years old who had recovered from COVID-19.

V gene TRBV9 combines with J gene TRBJ2-1; 8 bases fit TRBD1. The CDR3 sequence is 14 residues long. Germline CDR1 reads SGDLS; CDR2 reads YYNGEE. J lost 8 bases, V lost 3 bases, and 7 bases had no gene match. This CDR3 is CASSGRTGIYEQFF. DNA for the CDR3: TGTGCCAGCAGCGGGCGGACAGGGATATATGAGCAGTTCTTC.

The J gene is TRBJ1-4, the V gene TRBV18; D perhaps matches TRBD1 (5 bases). CDR3 size: 16 residues. CDR1 and CDR2 from the germline V gene are KGHSH and LQKENI. V was cut by 4 bases and J by 0 bases, with 12 bases left in between. The CDR3 region has the DNA TGTGCCAGCTCACTTGACGGGGGGACAACTAATGAAAAACTGTTTTTT. The encoded protein is CASSLDGGTTNEKLFF.

V gene TRBV19 combines with J gene TRBJ1-3; D perhaps matches TRBD1 (5 bases). Germline V lookup: CDR1 LNHDA, CDR2 SQIVND (reference sequence). The CDR3 is 15 amino acids. Deletions cut 3 bases from V and 7 bases from J, with 16 bases between. CDR3 residues: CASSMIGASRNTIYF. The DNA of the CDR3 is TGTGCCAGTAGTATGATAGGGGCCAGCCGGAACACCATATATTTT.

The chain combines TRBV7-3 with TRBJ2-2; 7 bases are shared with TRBD2. CDR3 length equals 16 residues. V was clipped by 2 bases and J by 2 bases; unmatched bases: 5. From germline, CDR1 is SGHTA and CDR2 FQGTGA. The CDR3 protein is CASSLWAGLNTGELFF. The CDR3 DNA reads as TGTGCCAGCAGCTTATGGGCGGGACTAAACACCGGGGAGCTGTTTTTT.

The chain has TRBV11-1 and TRBJ2-7; possible D gene TRBD1, 5 bases. CDR3 size: 13 residues. Germline loops: CDR1 SGHAT, CDR2 FQDESV (reference sequence). V dropped 0 bases and J dropped 2 bases, with 5 bases sitting between them. The CDR3 sequence: CASSLAGPYEQYF. The CDR3 DNA is TGTGCCAGCAGCTTAGCGGGGCCCTACGAGCAGTACTTC.

The CDR3 region has the DNA TGCGCCAGCAGCCTCCCTCAACAAGCGGGAGTTGTCATAGACCATCAAGAGACCCAGTACTTC. This translates into CASSLPQQAGVVIDHQETQYF. The J gene is TRBJ2-5, the V gene TRBV5-1; TRBD2 agrees at 8 bases. The CDR3 length is 21 residues. Germline V gene data show CDR1 as SGHRS and CDR2 as YFSETQ. Losses at the gene ends were 4 bases for V and 2 bases for J; bases not matched to a gene: 25.

The rearrangement uses TRBV6-1 and TRBJ2-7, with a possible D match to TRBD2 (7 bases). V gave up 2 bases and J gave up 3 bases, with 23 bases separating them. CDR3 length: 18 amino acids. Germline V gene sequence: CDR1 MNHNS, CDR2 SASEGT. For the CDR3, the DNA is TGTGCCAGCAGTGAAACCTTAGGGGGGGCGGTCTATATCTACGAGCAGTACTTC. Translated, it gives CASSETLGGAVYIYEQYF.

The chain is built from TRBV2 and TRBJ1-2, with 8 bases matching TRBD1. Per the germline V gene, CDR1 is SNHLY and CDR2 is FYNNEI. J gave up 8 bases and V 9 bases, and 20 bases lay outside the gene matches. The CDR3 spans 16 residues. The CDR3, as DNA: TGTGCCAGTCAATCCCAGGGGGCCGAGAGGCCGAGGGGCTACACCTTC. It translates to CASQSQGAERPRGYTF.

The J gene is TRBJ1-1, the V gene TRBV5-1; 10 bases agree with TRBD1. CDR3 length: 16 amino acids. The V gene end was trimmed by 4 bases and the J gene end by 3 bases; junction bases not matched to a gene: 9. Germline V CDR1 and CDR2: SGHRS, YFSETQ. The CDR3 DNA sequence: TGCGCCAGCAGCCCGGGACAGGGGATTAGGGACACTGAAGCTTTCTTT. Its translation: CASSPGQGIRDTEAFF. Looking up the rest from reference TRBV5-1 and TRBJ1-1 gives the full variable domain: KAGVTQTPRYLIKTRGQQVTLSCSPISGHRSVSWYQQTPGQGLQFLFEYFSETQRNKGNFPGRFSGRQFSNSRSEMNVSTLELGDSALYLCASSPGQGIRDTEAFFGQGTRLTVV.

The rearrangement joins TRBV11-2 to TRBJ1-1; possibly TRBD1 for D (5 bases). The V gene's germline CDR1 is SGHAT and CDR2 FQNNGV. The CDR3 covers 15 residues. The V end was cut by 2 bases, the J end by 4 bases, with 14 bases between. The CDR3 here is CASSLYMVGGTEAFF. CDR3 sequence (DNA): TGTGCCAGCAGCTTATACATGGTCGGGGGCACTGAAGCTTTCTTT. Full variable domain (missing parts from reference TRBV11-2 and TRBJ1-1): EAGVAQSPRYKIIEKRQSVAFWCNPISGHATLYWYQQILGQGPKLLIQFQNNGVVDDSQLPKDRFSAERLKGVDSTLKIQPAKLEDSAVYLCASSLYMVGGTEAFFGQGTRLTVV.

Concerning this clone: Other DNA sequences in the sample encode the same CDR3. V is TRBV5-1 and J is TRBJ1-5; 9 bases match TRBD1. J gave up 5 bases and V 4 bases, and 4 bases lay outside the gene matches. CDR1 and CDR2 (germline): SGHRS, YFSETQ. The CDR3 is 14 amino acids. CDR3 protein: CASSVGQGDQPQHF. The CDR3 DNA reads TGCGCCAGCAGCGTGGGACAGGGAGATCAGCCCCAGCATTTT.

The chain recombines TRBV13 with TRBJ1-2; D is unclear. Germline lookup yields CDR1 PRHDT and CDR2 FYEKMQ (reference sequence). The CDR3 is 14 residues long. V was trimmed by 2 bases and J by 0 bases, leaving 7 bases between them. CDR3 sequence (DNA): TGTGCCAGCAGCTTATCCCAGGCTAACTATGGCTACACCTTC. Its protein product is CASSLSQANYGYTF.

This chain connects TRBV2 to TRBJ2-1; 11 nucleotides match TRBD2. This CDR3 is built from 14 residues. Looked up from germline, CDR1 is SNHLY and CDR2 is FYNNEI. V shed 4 bases and J 9 bases; nucleotides not matched to a gene: 5. The DNA of the CDR3 is TGTGCCAGCAGTGGACTAGCGGGATTCTTTGAGCAGTTCTTC. Translation: CASSGLAGFFEQFF. The full variable domain, completed using reference TRBV2 and TRBJ2-1, is EPEVTQTPSHQVTQMGQEVILRCVPISNHLYFYWYRQILGQKVEFLVSFYNNEISEKSEIFDDQFSVERPDGSNFTLKIRSTKLEDSAMYFCASSGLAGFFEQFFGPGTRLTVL.

The rearrangement joins TRBV27 to TRBJ2-5; 10 positions match TRBD1. Germline V gene lookup returns CDR1 MNHEY and CDR2 SMNVEV (reference sequence). This CDR3 comprises 16 residues. Trimming cost V 6 bases and J 6 bases; bases outside gene matches: 13. The CDR3 reads CASRRTGTGVEKTQYF. DNA for the CDR3: TGTGCCAGCAGAAGAACCGGGACAGGGGTTGAGAAGACCCAGTACTTC.